This T cell receptor beta chain was sequenced for a study of graft-versus-host responses after intestinal transplantation. A note on this clone: Antigen unknown.

Generated by immunoSEQ multiplex PCR, the TCRdb table keeps only in-frame clones and is missing some. The sample includes some 41,000 clones, 95% of them seen just once. Germline CDR1 and CDR2: SEHNR and FQNEAQ (reference sequence). The CDR3 contains 14 residues. V lost 6 bases and J lost 3, with 15 bases in between. The origin of this receptor is a human donor who was the organ donor for an intestinal transplant. The sample was unstimulated CD8+ T cells sorted from spleen or lymph node cells, taken before transplant. This sequence joins TRBV7-9 and TRBJ2-7, with a tentative D call TRBD1 (6 bases). CDR3 in DNA: TGTGCCAGCAGTGTATCAGGGGTCGACTACGAGCAGTACTTC. Translated, it gives CASSVSGVDYEQYF.